The present TCR beta chain was sequenced within a study of post-analysis software for immune sequencing data (dated by TCRdb to about 2015). Regarding the study in general: Relapsing-remitting, secondary progressive and progressive-relapsing multiple sclerosis were recorded as disease courses, and subtype annotation was lacking for some patients. The multiple sclerosis patient repertoires were compared with about a dozen previously published healthy control repertoires from donors aged about 6 to 26 years. A subset of samples was prepared in parallel using single-end sample barcoding, then pooled and co-amplified after Illumina adapter ligation. Here is what the overall study found, with its caveats: Multiple sclerosis patients had significantly lower normalized Chao1 diversity than controls, a result that suggests substantial peripheral T-cell clonal expansion. Roughly 5 TRBV segments, including TRBV5-6, TRBV5-1 and TRBV20-1, were significantly more frequent in patients than controls. The multiple sclerosis patient group was slightly younger than the control group. Direct clustering with F measure showed strong co-clustering of samples prepared in the same batch, prompting a batch-effect correction.

Library preparation used PCR. TCRdb records Illumina HiSeq 2500 as the sequencer. To reduce PCR and sequencing biases, unique molecular identifiers were built into the TCR beta cDNA libraries. About 0.5 million cDNA molecules were obtained for every 1 to 10 million input T cells, so each molecule roughly corresponded to one T cell. The patient libraries were prepared and sequenced using the same protocol as the earlier healthy control dataset. Samples belonging to the same batch were prepared together, multiplexed and sequenced on a shared HiSeq lane. On the authors' methods: Raw barcoded reads were processed with MIGEC, discarding single-read molecular identifier groups before consensus assembly and CDR3 extraction. Clonotype tables were post-analysed with VDJtools, normalizing diversity by down-sampling all datasets to the smallest sample size. In repertoire overlap clustering, CDR3 amino acid sequences, but not nucleotide sequences, were matched to correct batch-related cross-sample contamination. The public reads were reanalyzed by TCRdb: fastp trimming at Q25, MiXCR alignment, in-frame beta chains only. Each record represents a unique CDR3 protein, reported with the most common genes and DNA among its rows. The V and J calls follow TCRdb's processing rather than the paper's. Across this sample there are approximately 160,000 distinct CDR3 sequences, with over 25% seen only once. The ten largest clones represent over 1.2% of the sample.

This clonotype was counted a few times. Its antigen remains undetermined. Nothing much larger sits one base from this clone, and base qualities are not available. To demonstrate the VDJtools post-analysis software, TCR beta repertoires were profiled from the peripheral blood of about a dozen young patients with multiple sclerosis. Multiple sclerosis patients were children and adolescents aged about 6 to 16 years. There are 16 amino acids in the CDR3, from cysteine to phenylalanine inclusive. This entry keeps only the CDR3 DNA: 48 bases, framed from base 1. Clipping removes 2 bases from V and 6 bases from J, with 12 as the unmatched junction base count. CDR1 and CDR2 are read off the germline V gene as MDHEN and SYDVKM.

This chain is built from TRBV28 and TRBJ2-7; TRBD2 matches 8 bases in the middle. The TCR comes from a girl between 10 and 17 years old with multiple sclerosis. The sample consisted of blood. In nucleotide form, the sequence is TGTGCCAGCAGTTTAGCGGGGGGACCAGAAAGGAGCGAGCAGTACTTC. Translation gives CASSLAGGPERSEQYF.